Below, 2 T cell receptor beta chains from the same sample are listed, as sequenced in a study of blood T cell repertoires in COVID-19. TCRdb's table, derived via immunoSEQ multiplex PCR, lists solely in-frame clones and lacks some. This table holds under 200,000 clones, 60% to 85% found once. Input material: peripheral blood. The receptors originated from a man between 60 and 75 years old with acute or convalescent COVID-19.

The sample holds a few counts of this clone. The sample holds other DNA sequences that translate to the same CDR3. The chain combines TRBV4-3 with TRBJ1-1; D uncertain. V dropped 3 bases and J dropped 8 bases, with 13 bases sitting between them. The CDR3 extends over 13 amino acids. The germline gives CDR1 LGHNA, CDR2 YSLEER. The CDR3 is CASSHLGGSEAFF. The CDR3 DNA reads TGCGCCAGCAGCCATCTGGGAGGGTCGGAAGCTTTCTTT.

The J gene is TRBJ1-2, the V gene TRBV11-2; D remains ambiguous. Trimming pared 0 bases from V and 1 base from J, leaving 6 bases between. Per germline, CDR1 SGHAT and CDR2 FQNNGV. This CDR3 spans 14 amino acids. The CDR3 protein is CASSLDNYNYGYTF. The CDR3 DNA reads TGTGCCAGCAGCTTAGATAACTATAACTATGGCTACACCTTC.